This TCR beta chain was captured by sequencing in a study of beta chain features in type 1 diabetes. Study results and caveats: Moderate yet significant TCRB CDR3 shortening was seen in Type 1 diabetes patients in all four CD4+ subsets.

V dropped 0 bases and J dropped 3 bases, with 5 bases sitting between them. CDR3 length: 14 amino acids. CDR1 is MNHEY, CDR2 SVGAGI, per germline. As to this clone: The antigen remains undetermined.

TCRB transcripts that were expressed got sequenced, as all of the isolated RNA had been reverse transcribed. Produced via immunoSEQ multiplex PCR; TCRdb's table is partial and in-frame only. The repertoire includes some 700,000 clones, roughly 13% of them detected once, and less than 0.025% sits in the top ten. The rearrangement joins TRBV6-5 to TRBJ2-2; no clear D gene. Sequencing was performed on naive CD4+ T cells from blood. This clonotype originated in a man in his late teens or twenties with type 1 diabetes. The chain's CDR3 is CASSYSKDTGELFF. CDR3 DNA: TGTGCCAGCAGTTACTCGAAAGACACCGGGGAGCTGTTTTTT.